This T cell receptor beta chain came from a study of control samples from healthy donors and cancer patients. This table comes from immunoSEQ multiplex PCR, and its TCRdb copy is limited to in-frame clones, with some not included. The sample includes around 140,000 clones, 85% to 90% of them seen just once. CDR1 SEHNR and CDR2 FQNEAQ come from the germline V gene (reference sequence). V lost 8 bases, J lost 5 bases, and 6 bases stayed unmatched. The CDR3 contains 13 residues. This clonotype originated in a man aged 50 or older with head and neck cancer. The sample taken for sequencing was PBMCs. This rearrangement joins TRBV7-9 to TRBJ1-5; 7 nucleotides line up with TRBD1. CDR3 nucleotides: TGTGCCAGCTCCCAGGGGGGGTATCAGCCCCAGCATTTT. Residues: CASSQGGYQPQHF.